These 26 T cell receptor beta chains were all obtained from the same sample, sequenced in a study of blood T cell repertoires in COVID-19. TCRdb's copy holds only in-frame clones and misses some; the assay was immunoSEQ multiplex PCR. The sample holds under 100,000 clones, about 85% seen once. Sequenced: peripheral blood. These receptor sequences come from a woman aged 70-85 years with acute or convalescent COVID-19.

The chain links TRBV24-1 to TRBJ1-1; D might be TRBD1 (6 bases). Between the trimmed V and J ends, which lost 4 bases and 1 base, there was a span of 9 bases. This CDR3 spans 14 amino acids. Germline V gene data show CDR1 as KGHDR and CDR2 as SFDVKD. CDR3: CATSDTGQNTEAFF. CDR3 in DNA: TGTGCCACCAGTGACACAGGGCAGAACACTGAAGCTTTCTTT.

The chain joins TRBV10-1 to TRBJ2-3; 10 bases are shared with TRBD1. The germline V gene encodes CDR1 WNHNN and CDR2 SYGVQD (reference sequence). After removal of 0 bases from V and 4 bases from J, the junction contained 7 bases not matched to a gene. This CDR3 region has 17 residues. CDR3 coding DNA: TGCGCCAGCAGTGAGTCTGGGGACAGGGGAGGGCCAGATACGCAGTATTTT. It codes for CASSESGDRGGPDTQYF.

The chain joins TRBV3-1 (or the pseudogene TRBV3-2) to TRBJ2-4, with 8 bases identical to TRBD1. CDR3 length: 16 amino acids. In germline, CDR1 is LGHDT, CDR2 YNNKEL (reference sequence). Germline trimming cut 5 bases from V and 1 base from J; bases unmatched to any gene: 7. CDR3: CASSLTGGIAKNIQYF. The CDR3 DNA follows: TGTGCCAGCAGCTTAACAGGGGGTATCGCCAAAAACATTCAGTACTTC.

The chain carries TRBV10-3 and TRBJ2-5; weak D call: TRBD2 (6 bases). Trimming took 11 bases from V and 3 from J, leaving 13 bases between them. Germline-derived CDR1 and CDR2 are ENHRY and SYGVKD. The CDR3 is made up of 12 amino acids. The CDR3 protein is CAVGLAKETQYF. The CDR3 DNA follows: TGTGCCGTCGGGCTAGCGAAAGAGACCCAGTACTTC.

The gene calls are TRBV5-1 and TRBJ2-2; D may be TRBD1 (6 bases). The length of the CDR3 is 16 residues. The germline gives CDR1 SGHRS, CDR2 YFSETQ. V was shortened by 5 bases and J by 0 bases, with 14 bases between the two germline ends. CDR3 protein: CASSNLGATNTGELFF. The CDR3 coding sequence is TGCGCCAGCAGTAATTTGGGGGCTACGAACACCGGGGAGCTGTTTTTT.

This clone appeared a single time. The chain joins TRBV7-9 to TRBJ1-3; possible D gene TRBD1, 5 bases. The CDR3 has 16 residues. V gave up 3 bases and J gave up 2 bases, with 14 bases separating them. CDR1 and CDR2 (germline): SEHNR, FQNEAQ (reference sequence). Here the CDR3 reads CASSFREGRTGNTIYF. The CDR3 coding sequence is TGTGCCAGCAGCTTCCGGGAGGGGCGGACTGGAAACACCATATATTTT.

A single count supports this clone. J is TRBJ1-1 and V is TRBV5-1, with TRBD1 matching over 9 bases. Germline V lookup: CDR1 SGHRS, CDR2 YFSETQ. V was pared by 3 bases and J by 5 bases, with 5 bases of the junction left unmatched. The CDR3 extends over 14 amino acids. Here the CDR3 reads CASSSTGGVTEAFF. The CDR3 DNA follows: TGCGCCAGCAGCTCAACAGGGGGCGTAACTGAAGCTTTCTTT.

The gene calls are TRBV25-1 and TRBJ1-1, with no clear D. V lost 6 bases, J lost 3 bases, and 11 bases lay in between. Per germline, CDR1 MGHDK and CDR2 SYGVNS. This CDR3 spans 13 amino acids. The DNA of the CDR3 is TGTGCCAGCAGGAAGGAGGACCACACTGAAGCTTTCTTT. Translated, it gives CASRKEDHTEAFF.

The chain is built from TRBV25-1 and TRBJ1-6; D remains ambiguous. Trimming removed 11 bases from V and 8 bases from J, with 4 bases in between. This CDR3 is 9 amino acids long. Germline V CDR1 and CDR2: MGHDK, SYGVNS. This CDR3 is CAGDSPLHF. CDR3 DNA: TGTGCCGGAGATTCACCCCTCCACTTT.

Comments on this clone: Other DNA sequences in the sample encode the same CDR3. The CDR3 loop is CASSLGGPDTQYF. The CDR3 DNA sequence: TGTGCCAGCAGCTTAGGGGGGCCAGATACGCAGTATTTT. This chain connects TRBV7-9 to TRBJ2-3, with D maybe TRBD1 (6 bases). Germline V gene lookup returns CDR1 SEHNR and CDR2 FQNEAQ (reference sequence). The CDR3 is 13 residues long. The V end was cut by 1 base, the J end by 4 bases, with 6 bases between.

This clone was observed a few times. This sequence joins TRBV15 and TRBJ1-5; D is undetermined. The CDR3 contains 20 residues. V lost 1 base and J lost 2, with 24 bases in between. CDR1 and CDR2 (germline): LNHNV, YYDKDF (reference sequence). The CDR3 sequence: CATSRATVLFFWEGNQPQHF. The CDR3 coding sequence is TGTGCCACCAGCAGAGCAACGGTTCTATTTTTCTGGGAGGGCAATCAGCCCCAGCATTTT.

This rearrangement joins TRBV18 to TRBJ2-7; a possible D gene is TRBD2 (7 bases). V gave up 3 bases and J gave up 9 bases, with 18 bases separating them. Germline loops: CDR1 KGHSH, CDR2 LQKENI. The CDR3 contains 14 residues. The DNA of the CDR3 is TGTGCCAGCTCACCGGTTACAGGGAGGGACGTGCAGTACTTC. Translating it yields CASSPVTGRDVQYF.

The V call is TRBV6-4, the J call TRBJ1-6, with 7 bases lining up with TRBD1. Germline loops: CDR1 MRHNA, CDR2 SNTAGT. This CDR3 is built from 14 residues. V lost 2 bases to trimming and J lost 6 bases; unmatched junction nucleotides: 1. The CDR3 sequence: CASSDRGLNSPLHF. The CDR3 DNA reads as TGTGCCAGCAGTGACAGGGGGCTTAATTCACCCCTCCACTTT.

This clone was seen just once. The chain employs TRBV6-5 and TRBJ1-2; perhaps TRBD1 as D (6 bases). CDR3 length: 13 residues. CDR1 and CDR2 from the germline V gene are MNHEY and SVGAGI. The V end lost 6 bases, the J end lost 3 bases, and 11 bases lay between the germline ends. CDR3 nucleotides: TGTGCCAGCAGGGCGGACAGTTACTATGGCTACACCTTC. Translated: CASRADSYYGYTF.

This clone was seen just once. The chain joins TRBV28 to TRBJ2-7; 8 bases match TRBD1. Germline lookup yields CDR1 MDHEN and CDR2 SYDVKM. Losses at the gene ends were 3 bases for V and 2 bases for J; bases not matched to a gene: 6. This CDR3 has 15 amino acids. CDR3: CASSFSYRGAYEQYF. CDR3 bases: TGTGCCAGCAGTTTCTCCTACAGGGGGGCCTACGAGCAGTACTTC.

V is TRBV5-3 and J is TRBJ2-7; D is possibly TRBD1 (6 bases). TRBV5-3 is classed as an ORF, of uncertain function. V was pared by 2 bases and J by 1 base, with 19 bases between. This CDR3 comprises 17 residues. The CDR3 nucleotides read TGTGCCAGAAGCTTCAAAGGGTACAGGGTGGCGTCCTACGAGCAGTACTTC. Its translation is CARSFKGYRVASYEQYF.

The chain employs TRBV5-1 and TRBJ1-1, with D perhaps TRBD1 (5 bases). Germline V CDR1 and CDR2: SGHRS, YFSETQ. CDR3 length: 13 residues. V gave up 4 bases and J gave up 11 bases, with 18 bases separating them. This CDR3 reads CASSPGGQGWAFF. The CDR3 DNA reads TGCGCCAGCAGCCCTGGAGGGCAGGGCTGGGCTTTCTTT. Full variable domain (outside the CDR3, taken from reference TRBV5-1 and TRBJ1-1): KAGVTQTPRYLIKTRGQQVTLSCSPISGHRSVSWYQQTPGQGLQFLFEYFSETQRNKGNFPGRFSGRQFSNSRSEMNVSTLELGDSALYLCASSPGGQGWAFFGQGTRLTVV.

A few counts support this clone. The rearrangement links TRBV20-1 to TRBJ1-4, with D possibly matching TRBD1 (5 bases). V was clipped by 3 bases and J by 10 bases, with 9 bases between them. CDR1 and CDR2 from the germline V gene are DFQATT and SNEGSKA (reference sequence). The CDR3 totals 11 residues. The CDR3 DNA follows: TGCAGTGCTAGGGATCAGGGAAAACTGTTTTTT. Residues: CSARDQGKLFF.

The V gene is TRBV10-2, the J gene TRBJ2-5; D is perhaps TRBD2 (6 bases). Germline CDR1 WSHSY, CDR2 SAAADI. V was cut by 8 bases and J by 9 bases, with 22 bases left in between. This CDR3 comprises 14 residues. The CDR3 loop reads CASCIAAPGEAQYF. Here the CDR3 DNA reads TGCGCCAGCTGTATTGCAGCCCCCGGGGAGGCCCAGTACTTC.

The chain carries TRBV3-1 (or the pseudogene TRBV3-2) and TRBJ2-3; 9 bases are a match to TRBD2. The CDR3 extends over 15 amino acids. Trimming at V came to 6 bases and at J to 0 bases, leaving 4 bases not matched to a gene. Germline loops: CDR1 LGHDT, CDR2 YNNKEL (reference sequence). CDR3 loop: CASRPAGGSTDTQYF. Written as DNA, the CDR3 is TGTGCCAGCAGGCCTGCGGGGGGGAGCACAGATACGCAGTATTTT.

The rearrangement uses TRBV10-3 and TRBJ2-3; 8 bases are a match to TRBD2. V was clipped by 11 bases and J by 2 bases; unmatched bases: 9. Per germline, CDR1 ENHRY and CDR2 SYGVKD. The CDR3 contains 14 residues. Here the CDR3 DNA reads TGTGCCTCCGGGGGTAGCGGGGACACAGATACGCAGTATTTT. It encodes CASGGSGDTDTQYF.

The chain has TRBV7-9 and TRBJ1-4; unclear D gene. The germline gives CDR1 SEHNR, CDR2 FQNEAQ (reference sequence). The germline V and J ends were trimmed by 2 bases and 4 bases, with 8 bases remaining between them. The CDR3 length is 14 residues. The CDR3 DNA is TGTGCCAGCAGCTTAACGAACAATAATGAAAAACTGTTTTTT. It codes for CASSLTNNNEKLFF.

J is TRBJ1-5 and V is TRBV2; 10 bases agree with TRBD1. Looked up from germline, CDR1 is SNHLY and CDR2 is FYNNEI. V lost 6 bases to trimming and J lost 6 bases; unmatched junction nucleotides: 5. CDR3 size: 14 residues. CDR3 amino acids: CASSAGQGIQPQHF. The CDR3 DNA is TGTGCCAGCAGCGCGGGACAGGGGATTCAGCCCCAGCATTTT.

The V and J genes are TRBV5-1 and TRBJ1-4; D gene ambiguous. Deletions cut 3 bases from V and 1 base from J, with 10 bases between. The CDR3 runs to 15 residues. Germline V gene lookup returns CDR1 SGHRS and CDR2 YFSETQ. The chain's CDR3 is CASSSATKTNEKLFF. The CDR3 bases are TGCGCCAGCAGCTCCGCGACTAAAACTAATGAAAAACTGTTTTTT. The variable domain in full, completed from reference TRBV5-1 and TRBJ1-4, reads KAGVTQTPRYLIKTRGQQVTLSCSPISGHRSVSWYQQTPGQGLQFLFEYFSETQRNKGNFPGRFSGRQFSNSRSEMNVSTLELGDSALYLCASSSATKTNEKLFFGSGTQLSVL.

The V call is TRBV9, the J call TRBJ2-7; tentatively, D is TRBD2 (5 bases). This CDR3 is 14 amino acids long. Trimming left V 4 bases short and J 5 bases short, with 16 bases between. The germline V gene encodes CDR1 SGDLS and CDR2 YYNGEE. CDR3 in amino acids: CASSSGGGLNEQYF. The CDR3 DNA follows: TGTGCCAGCAGCTCCGGCGGAGGTTTGAACGAGCAGTACTTC.

V and J are TRBV12-5 and TRBJ1-2; possible D gene TRBD1, 5 bases. CDR1 is LGHNT, CDR2 FRNRAP, per germline. The germline V and J ends were trimmed by 3 bases and 8 bases, with 16 bases remaining between them. The CDR3 length is 14 residues. CDR3 amino acids: CASGFSPIPGGYTF. The CDR3 DNA follows: TGTGCTAGTGGTTTTAGTCCGATACCAGGGGGCTACACCTTC.